Each of the 23 T cell receptor beta chains below was sequenced from the same sample in a study of persistence of HIV-infected CD4 T cells. No antigens are known for them. The libraries were made with immunoSEQ version 4 in survey mode. The protocol was immunoSEQ multiplex PCR, while the TCRdb copy is restricted to in-frame clones and leaves out a portion. In the table there are 36,000 or so clones, around 83% of which are singletons. The stimulus was an HIV-1 Gag 15-mer peptide pool, 1 ug/peptide/mL. Sorted nonresponding memory CD4+ T cells were CD40L-negative, CD69-negative, CD45RO-high. The source was cultured CD4+ T cells from PBMCs, collected from a patient who received antiretroviral therapy. Every receptor here comes from an adult with HIV. The donor label of this sample is uncertain.

The chain carries TRBV2 and TRBJ1-1; D unclear. V dropped 4 bases and J dropped 5 bases, with 14 bases sitting between them. The V gene's germline CDR1 is SNHLY and CDR2 FYNNEI. The length of the CDR3 is 14 residues. This CDR3 reads CASSVSSFGTEAFF. In DNA form, the CDR3 reads TGTGCCAGCAGTGTGTCTAGTTTCGGGACTGAAGCTTTCTTT. Using reference TRBV2 and TRBJ1-1 for the parts outside the CDR3, the full variable domain is EPEVTQTPSHQVTQMGQEVILRCVPISNHLYFYWYRQILGQKVEFLVSFYNNEISEKSEIFDDQFSVERPDGSNFTLKIRSTKLEDSAMYFCASSVSSFGTEAFFGQGTRLTVV.

The V call is TRBV3-1 (or the pseudogene TRBV3-2), the J call TRBJ1-3, with D uncertain. This CDR3 is 13 amino acids long. Trimming took 4 bases from V and 4 from J, leaving 8 bases between them. Germline CDR1 LGHDT, CDR2 YNNKEL (reference sequence). The CDR3 DNA sequence: TGTGCCAGCAGCCTTTACTCCGGAAACACCATATATTTT. It translates to CASSLYSGNTIYF.

This chain connects TRBV11-1 to TRBJ2-3, with a possible D match to TRBD2 (5 bases). The CDR3 loop spans 15 amino acids. CDR1 SGHAT and CDR2 FQDESV come from the germline V gene (reference sequence). V was trimmed by 3 bases and J by 5 bases, leaving 15 bases between them. The CDR3 spells CASSFLEGLGDTQYF. DNA of the CDR3: TGTGCCAGCAGCTTTTTAGAGGGTTTAGGAGATACGCAGTATTTT.

Of note for this clone: The CDR3 does not close with the conserved phenylalanine or tryptophan, likely indicating a read error. The DNA is left out, because the CDR3 cannot be placed on it with certainty; the CDR3 is given as TCRdb lists it. The chain combines TRBV4-1 with TRBJ2-7; the table's D call, TRBD2, has no DNA check behind it. Germline loops: CDR1 MGHRA, CDR2 YSYEKL. The CDR3 spans 8 amino acids, including both terminal residues. CDR3 sequence: CASSPPGG.

This sequence joins TRBV4-1 and TRBJ1-3; TRBD1 matches at 8 bases. The CDR3 runs to 15 residues. With 4 bases clipped from V and 2 bases from J, the junction kept 4 bases outside the gene matches. The germline V gene has CDR1 MGHRA and CDR2 YSYEKL. CDR3 sequence (DNA): TGCGCCAGCAGCCGCCTGACAGGGGCTGGAAACACCATATATTTT. The encoded protein is CASSRLTGAGNTIYF.

CDR3 coding DNA: TGTGCCATCAGCCACGGCAATGAGCAGTTCTTC. Translated: CAISHGNEQFF. The V call is TRBV10-3, the J call TRBJ2-1; no firm D call. The CDR3 consists of 11 residues. Trimming took 6 bases from V and 6 from J, leaving 6 bases between them. Germline V gene sequence: CDR1 ENHRY, CDR2 SYGVKD.

This clone appeared a single time. The chain uses TRBV5-6 and TRBJ2-2; D possibly matches TRBD1 or TRBD2 (5 bases each). Germline CDR1 reads SGHDT; CDR2 reads YYEEEE. V was pared by 2 bases and J by 6 bases, with 20 bases between. This CDR3 has 17 residues. CDR3 DNA sequence: TGTGCCAGCAGCTTCCGAAGCTCGGGACGGGCGTCCGGGGAGCTGTTTTTT. Its protein is CASSFRSSGRASGELFF.

The gene calls are TRBV6-2 or TRBV6-3 and TRBJ2-5; 9 positions match TRBD1. The V gene end was trimmed by 6 bases and the J gene end by 4 bases; junction bases not matched to a gene: 9. The CDR3 extends over 15 amino acids. Germline lookup yields CDR1 MNHEY and CDR2 SVGEGT. The CDR3 is CASRPTGTGIETQYF. The CDR3 nucleotides read TGTGCCAGCAGACCTACCGGGACAGGGATAGAGACCCAGTACTTC.

The V call is TRBV2, the J call TRBJ1-1; TRBD1 might be the D (6 bases). This CDR3 spans 14 amino acids. CDR1 SNHLY and CDR2 FYNNEI come from the germline V gene. V was clipped by 6 bases and J by 4 bases, with 15 bases between them. This CDR3 reads CASSATGFGTEAFF. The CDR3 nucleotides are TGTGCCAGCAGCGCTACAGGGTTTGGCACTGAAGCTTTCTTT.

The chain recombines TRBV5-1 with TRBJ2-3; 14 bases are a match to TRBD2. The CDR3 consists of 16 residues. Germline V gene sequence: CDR1 SGHRS, CDR2 YFSETQ. The J segment lost 3 bases and the V segment lost 5 bases, leaving 5 bases of the junction unmatched. CDR3 in amino acids: CASSGTSGGGTDTQYF. DNA for the CDR3: TGCGCCAGCAGTGGGACTAGCGGGGGTGGAACAGATACGCAGTATTTT.

The chain links TRBV10-3 to TRBJ1-1, with TRBD1 matching 8 bases. Germline V gene data show CDR1 as ENHRY and CDR2 as SYGVKD. V gave up 1 base and J gave up 3 bases; unmatched junction bases: 1. The CDR3 totals 14 residues. CDR3 bases: TGTGCCATCAGTGAGTACAGGGGGGACACTGAAGCTTTCTTT. It translates to CAISEYRGDTEAFF.

This clone was detected a few times. The chain links TRBV6-5 to TRBJ1-1; no reliable D call. CDR1 is MNHEY and CDR2 is SVGAGI in the germline V gene. This CDR3 comprises 12 residues. Between the trimmed V and J ends, which lost 6 bases and 3 bases, there was a span of 8 bases. The CDR3 bases are TGTGCCAGCAGCCCCGGGGACACTGAAGCTTTCTTT. Its protein product is CASSPGDTEAFF.

The chain carries TRBV9 and TRBJ2-1; unclear D gene. Germline CDR1 SGDLS, CDR2 YYNGEE. CDR3 size: 15 residues. Between the trimmed V and J ends, which lost 0 bases and 5 bases, there was a span of 12 bases. The CDR3 DNA follows: TGTGCCAGCAGCGTAGTTTTATTTCGGAACAATGAGCAGTTCTTC. Its protein product is CASSVVLFRNNEQFF. Full variable domain (outside the CDR3, taken from reference TRBV9 and TRBJ2-1): DSGVTQTPKHLITATGQRVTLRCSPRSGDLSVYWYQQSLDQGLQFLIQYYNGEERAKGNILERFSAQQFPDLHSELNLSSLELGDSALYFCASSVVLFRNNEQFFGPGTRLTVL.

In its sample, this clone was seen once. The rearrangement joins TRBV27 to TRBJ1-3, with unresolved D. Germline lookup yields CDR1 MNHEY and CDR2 SMNVEV (reference sequence). The V gene lost 6 bases and the J gene lost 7 bases, with 13 bases spanning the gap. The CDR3 consists of 13 residues. The DNA for the CDR3 is TGTGCCAGCAGAGGGCCCGGCGGTAACACCATATATTTT. Its protein is CASRGPGGNTIYF.

The rearrangement uses TRBV10-3 and TRBJ2-3, with 7 bases identical to TRBD1. The CDR3 covers 16 residues. V was clipped by 3 bases and J by 0 bases; unmatched bases: 6. Germline CDR1 reads ENHRY; CDR2 reads SYGVKD. CDR3 loop: CAISEGQDTSTDTQYF. Written as DNA, the CDR3 is TGTGCCATCAGTGAAGGACAGGATACTAGCACAGATACGCAGTATTTT.

This clone came up once. The chain combines TRBV5-1 with TRBJ2-3, with D unclear. The CDR3 consists of 14 residues. Trimming pared 2 bases from V and 1 base from J, leaving 8 bases between. CDR1 and CDR2 (germline): SGHRS, YFSETQ. Here the CDR3 reads CASSLYTGTDTQYF. The CDR3, as DNA: TGCGCCAGCAGCTTATATACCGGCACAGATACGCAGTATTTT.

DNA of the CDR3: TGTGCCAGCTCAATTGACAGGAACACTGAAGCTTTCTTT. Translating gives CASSIDRNTEAFF. This chain uses TRBV18 with TRBJ1-1; D may be TRBD1 (5 bases). The CDR3 loop spans 13 amino acids. V gave up 5 bases and J gave up 1 base, with 8 bases separating them. CDR1 KGHSH and CDR2 LQKENI come from the germline V gene.

J is TRBJ2-1 and V is TRBV7-2; TRBD2 aligns across 7 bases. V was clipped by 2 bases and J by 0 bases; unmatched bases: 7. Germline V gene data show CDR1 as SGHTA and CDR2 as FQGNSA. The CDR3 length is 17 residues. The CDR3 is CASSLYSGQSSYNEQFF. Here the CDR3 DNA reads TGTGCCAGCAGCTTATATAGCGGGCAGAGCTCCTACAATGAGCAGTTCTTC. Based on the CDR3 plus reference TRBV7-2 and TRBJ2-1, the full variable domain is GAGVSQSPSNKVTEKGKDVELRCDPISGHTALYWYRQSLGQGLEFLIYFQGNSAPDKSGLPSDRFSAERTGGSVSTLTIQRTQQEDSAVYLCASSLYSGQSSYNEQFFGPGTRLTVL.

The V gene is TRBV5-1, the J gene TRBJ1-6; D unclear. Deletions cut 4 bases from V and 10 bases from J, with 15 bases between. The CDR3 length is 14 residues. In germline, CDR1 is SGHRS, CDR2 YFSETQ. DNA for the CDR3: TGCGCCAGCAGCCTGGACCTGGGCGGATCACCCCTCCACTTT. Translating it yields CASSLDLGGSPLHF. Filled out from reference TRBV5-1 and TRBJ1-6, the complete variable domain reads KAGVTQTPRYLIKTRGQQVTLSCSPISGHRSVSWYQQTPGQGLQFLFEYFSETQRNKGNFPGRFSGRQFSNSRSEMNVSTLELGDSALYLCASSLDLGGSPLHFGNGTRLTVT.

V usage is TRBV5-1 and J usage is TRBJ1-1; a possible D gene is TRBD1 (6 bases). CDR3 size: 14 residues. V lost 5 bases and J 4 bases, leaving 15 bases between the germline ends. CDR1 is SGHRS, CDR2 YFSETQ, per germline. The DNA of the CDR3 is TGCGCCAGCAGACAGGGACCTAGGGGCACTGAAGCTTTCTTT. Translation gives CASRQGPRGTEAFF.

This clone has a handful of counts. The V gene is TRBV5-1, the J gene TRBJ1-1; tentative D call: TRBD1 (5 bases). CDR1 is SGHRS, CDR2 YFSETQ, per germline. Trimming removed 2 bases from V and 4 bases from J, with 15 bases in between. There are 15 residues in the CDR3. CDR3 protein: CASSLDTGGFTEAFF. CDR3 bases: TGCGCCAGCAGCTTAGACACCGGGGGATTCACTGAAGCTTTCTTT.

The chain has TRBV2 and TRBJ2-2; weak D call: TRBD2 (5 bases). There are 15 residues in the CDR3. V shed 2 bases and J shed 3 bases, with 10 bases lying between them. The V gene's germline CDR1 is SNHLY and CDR2 FYNNEI. CDR3 residues: CASSESGLYTGELFF. DNA of the CDR3: TGTGCCAGCAGTGAATCGGGGTTATACACCGGGGAGCTGTTTTTT.

A few counts support this clone. The chain joins TRBV18 to TRBJ2-1; D is ambiguous. Germline V gene data show CDR1 as KGHSH and CDR2 as LQKENI. The CDR3 runs 14 residues. Trimming left V 0 bases short and J 6 bases short, with 9 bases between. CDR3 residues: CASSPPSPSNEQFF. In DNA form, the CDR3 reads TGTGCCAGCTCACCACCCAGTCCGAGCAATGAGCAGTTCTTC.